The clone carrying this TCR beta chain occurred a few times. The sample comes from a study of beta chain features in type 1 diabetes. Sorting of CD4+ naive, central memory, regulatory and stem cell-like memory cells was performed via CD45RO/CCR7/CD25/CD127/CD95/CD27. The length of the CDR3 is 12 residues. Per germline, CDR1 GTSNPN and CDR2 SVGIG (reference sequence). V dropped 2 bases and J dropped 6 bases, with 8 bases sitting between them. Every bit of the isolated RNA underwent reverse transcription, so sequencing read expressed TCRB transcripts. Clones were sequenced by immunoSEQ multiplex PCR, and TCRdb holds only the in-frame ones, with some missing. The sample has 200,000 to 250,000 clones, roughly 30% seen once; the top ten hold under 4.5%.

Sequenced input: central memory CD4+ T cells from blood. This clonotype originated in a man aged 30 to 45 in good health. V gene TRBV30 combines with J gene TRBJ2-1; D call uncertain. CDR3 loop: CAWSSRFNEQFF. The CDR3 DNA sequence: TGTGCCTGGAGTTCTCGTTTCAATGAGCAGTTCTTC.